The TCR beta chain described here comes from a study of PD-1 blockade in classical Hodgkin lymphoma. Study findings and constraints: Sources of repertoire differences remain undefined, possibly disease activity or prior therapy. CD4+ but not CD8+ TCR diversity rose significantly by C4D1.

A remark on this clone: Its cognate antigen is unknown.

Noted time point: cycle 4 day 1 (C4D1), after around six weeks of nivolumab. All the patients suffered relapse after autologous stem cell transplantation, and brentuximab vedotin exposure differed. The germline V gene has CDR1 KGHSH and CDR2 LQKENI. The CDR3 is made up of 13 amino acids. The V and J ends lost 2 bases and 5 bases respectively, with 7 bases between them. Some clones are missing from TCRdb's copy, which holds only in-frame ones; the method was immunoSEQ multiplex PCR. The sample holds some 93,000 clones, roughly 73% seen once. The chain is built from TRBV18 and TRBJ1-5; no definite D call. The material was peripheral blood mononuclear cells (PBMCs), obtained before the fourth cycle of nivolumab. This clonotype was obtained from a human donor with classical Hodgkin lymphoma. The chain's CDR3 is CASSPTGDQPQHF. In DNA, the CDR3 is TGTGCCAGCTCACCAACGGGCGATCAGCCCCAGCATTTT.